A single sample is the source of the 6 T cell receptor beta chains below, sequenced in a study of cytomegalovirus exposure and HLA in healthy donors (dated by TCRdb to 2016 to 2017). The library came from the immunoSEQ multiplex PCR assay. A mixture of 60 forward primers for TCR Vbeta segments and 13 reverse primers for TCR Jbeta segments was used in the multiplex PCR. Imported from immuneACCESS, the table was reduced by TCRdb to in-frame sequences with V and J called. These copies leave out some clones; in studies compared against another copy, an unresolved V gene accounts for under half, and the cause of the remainder is not known. The sample records approximately 120,000 clones, more than 60% of which are singletons. The ten largest clones represent roughly 3.6% of the sample. The sequencing sample was made of PBMCs. The receptors were sampled from a young man in good health and CMV-seronegative.

The rearrangement joins TRBV27 to TRBJ1-4; D possibly corresponds to TRBD1 (5 bases). The germline V gene has CDR1 MNHEY and CDR2 SMNVEV (reference sequence). Trimming pared 5 bases from V and 4 bases from J, leaving 20 bases between. This CDR3 comprises 17 residues. CDR3 sequence: CASSTQQDNWSNEKLFF. The CDR3 nucleotides are TGTGCCAGCAGTACTCAACAGGATAATTGGAGTAATGAAAAACTGTTTTTT.

The rearrangement uses TRBV14 and TRBJ1-4, with TRBD1 as a possible D gene (5 bases). V lost 3 bases and J lost 4, with 12 bases in between. This CDR3 has 15 residues. Germline V gene data show CDR1 as SGHDN and CDR2 as FVKESK. The CDR3 DNA sequence: TGTGCCAGCAGCCATTTGGCAGGGCGTAATGAAAAACTGTTTTTT. This translates into CASSHLAGRNEKLFF.

The chain links TRBV5-1 to TRBJ2-5; no definite D call. Germline assignment: CDR1 SGHRS and CDR2 YFSETQ. Trimming pared 7 bases from V and 2 bases from J, leaving 6 bases between. The CDR3 consists of 11 residues. CDR3: CASRQQETQYF. Written as DNA, the CDR3 is TGCGCCAGCCGACAACAAGAGACCCAGTACTTC.

The chain has TRBV19 and TRBJ2-5; tentative D call: TRBD2 (5 bases). The CDR3 is 16 residues long. Germline CDR1 reads LNHDA; CDR2 reads SQIVND (reference sequence). V was pared by 3 bases and J by 1 base, with 15 bases between. As DNA, the CDR3 is TGTGCCAGTAGTATTAATGGACTTGGGGTCCAAGAGACCCAGTACTTC. This gives the protein CASSINGLGVQETQYF.

This chain links TRBV27 with TRBJ2-7, with TRBD1 matching over 7 bases. V was pared by 3 bases and J by 2 bases, with 4 bases of the junction left unmatched. Germline CDR1 and CDR2: MNHEY and SMNVEV (reference sequence). The CDR3 is made up of 14 amino acids. In nucleotides, the CDR3 is TGTGCCAGCAGTTTTCGGACAGGAGCCTACGAGCAGTACTTC. It yields the protein CASSFRTGAYEQYF.

The chain carries TRBV5-6 and TRBJ2-1; a possible D gene is TRBD2 (6 bases). This CDR3 contains 15 residues. Germline-derived CDR1 and CDR2 are SGHDT and YYEEEE. The V end lost 2 bases, the J end lost 4 bases, and 13 bases lay between the germline ends. CDR3 in amino acids: CASSFGRELYNEQFF. The CDR3 nucleotides read TGTGCCAGCAGCTTTGGACGGGAGCTATACAATGAGCAGTTCTTC.